The clone carrying this T cell receptor (beta chain) has at least ten counts. The data were taken from a study of breast tumors, draining lymph nodes, adjacent tissues. TCRdb reanalysed the multiplex PCR reads using MiXCR and keeps one entry per CDR3 protein. The table has tens of thousands of distinct CDR3 sequences, around 41% seen once; the top ten hold around a quarter. CDR3 length: 14 amino acids. V was clipped by 5 bases and J by 1 base, with 13 bases between them. Looked up from germline, CDR1 is DFQATT and CDR2 is SNEGSKA (reference sequence). The genes are TRBV20-1 and TRBJ2-3, with a possible D match to TRBD2 (6 bases). The source of this sequence is a female donor with breast cancer. Some clones in this sample may be carry-over from other donors' samples. Input material: breast tumor tissue. The DNA for the CDR3 is TGCAGTGCTCCTCGGGAGCTCGGCACAGATACGCAGTATTTT. The encoded protein is CSAPRELGTDTQYF.